This entry lists 25 T cell receptor beta chains sequenced from one sample in a study of blood T cell repertoires in COVID-19. TCRdb's table, derived via immunoSEQ multiplex PCR, lists solely in-frame clones and lacks some. Among around 130,000 clones listed, around 85% were seen once. Material: peripheral blood. These receptors came from a man aged 50 to 59 with acute or convalescent COVID-19.

This chain connects TRBV5-6 to TRBJ2-7; TRBD1 aligns across 8 bases. V lost 4 bases, J lost 6 bases, and 15 bases stayed unmatched. CDR1 is SGHDT, CDR2 YYEEEE, per germline. The CDR3 is 16 amino acids. CDR3 in amino acids: CASSLWPQDRVGEQYF. The CDR3 nucleotides read TGTGCCAGCAGCCTGTGGCCCCAGGACAGGGTAGGCGAGCAGTACTTC.

The V and J genes are TRBV2 and TRBJ2-5, with 7 bases lining up with TRBD1. After removal of 6 bases from V and 5 bases from J, the junction contained 12 bases not matched to a gene. CDR1 and CDR2 (germline): SNHLY, FYNNEI. The CDR3 is 15 residues long. The CDR3 DNA reads as TGTGCCAGCAGCCTTGGTACAGGGGTGGGGGAGACCCAGTACTTC. Amino acids: CASSLGTGVGETQYF.

The table lists this clone with a count of one. The V gene is TRBV5-5, the J gene TRBJ1-5; 7 bases match TRBD1. V shed 2 bases and J 6 bases; nucleotides not matched to a gene: 17. Per germline, CDR1 SGHKS and CDR2 YYEKEE (reference sequence). There are 18 residues in the CDR3. CDR3 region: CASSFFPPDREGGQPQHF. The CDR3, as DNA: TGTGCCAGCAGCTTTTTCCCCCCCGACAGGGAAGGGGGTCAGCCCCAGCATTTT.

The chain is built from TRBV9 and TRBJ1-1; D is possibly TRBD1 (6 bases). The CDR3 runs to 15 residues. Germline CDR1 reads SGDLS; CDR2 reads YYNGEE. With 3 bases removed from V and 0 bases from J, the gap between germline ends came to 12 bases. In DNA, the CDR3 is TGTGCCAGCAGCGCCCTGGACAGAATGAACACTGAAGCTTTCTTT. Translating gives CASSALDRMNTEAFF.

This clone was counted once. The chain combines TRBV7-6 with TRBJ2-7, with 10 bases identical to TRBD1. The CDR3 runs 13 residues. Germline CDR1 reads SGHVS; CDR2 reads FNYEAQ. With 9 bases clipped from V and 3 bases from J, the junction kept 5 bases outside the gene matches. As DNA, the CDR3 is TGTGCCAGTAAGCGGGACAGGGGCTACGAGCAGTACTTC. Translation gives CASKRDRGYEQYF.

The J gene is TRBJ1-2, the V gene TRBV5-4, with a possible D match to TRBD1 (5 bases). CDR1 is SGHNT and CDR2 is YYREEE in the germline V gene (reference sequence). With 7 bases removed from V and 4 bases from J, the gap between germline ends came to 8 bases. The CDR3 runs 11 residues. CDR3 amino acids: CASLDSYGYTF. The DNA for the CDR3 is TGTGCCAGCCTCGACAGCTATGGCTACACCTTC.

For the CDR3, the DNA is TGTGCCTGGAGTGTACTTTTAGACACAGATACGCAGTATTTT. Protein: CAWSVLLDTDTQYF. The chain has TRBV30 and TRBJ2-3; no clear D gene. Germline V gives CDR1 GTSNPN, CDR2 SVGIG (reference sequence). The CDR3 runs to 14 residues. V dropped 0 bases and J dropped 2 bases, with 9 bases sitting between them.

V is TRBV7-2 and J is TRBJ2-3; 13 bases are a match to TRBD2. After removal of 2 bases from V and 6 bases from J, the junction contained 2 bases not matched to a gene. The V gene's germline CDR1 is SGHTA and CDR2 FQGNSA. The CDR3 covers 15 residues. The CDR3 reads CASSLTSGGADTQYF. In DNA, the CDR3 is TGTGCCAGCAGCTTAACTAGCGGGGGGGCGGATACGCAGTATTTT.

The chain joins TRBV7-9 to TRBJ1-6; the D gene is possibly TRBD1 (5 bases). CDR1 and CDR2 (germline): SEHNR, FQNEAQ (reference sequence). V was trimmed by 7 bases and J by 4 bases, leaving 11 bases between them. The CDR3 contains 14 residues. CDR3 sequence: CASKLTDYNSPLHF. The CDR3 coding sequence is TGTGCCAGCAAATTGACAGATTATAATTCACCCCTCCACTTT.

The chain joins TRBV5-6 to TRBJ2-1; the D gene is possibly TRBD1 (7 bases). The CDR3 is 16 residues long. The V end was cut by 1 base, the J end by 2 bases, with 13 bases between. CDR1 is SGHDT and CDR2 is YYEEEE in the germline V gene. CDR3 nucleotides: TGTGCCAGCAGCTTGACCAGGGGGGATCCCTACAATGAGCAGTTCTTC. Its translation: CASSLTRGDPYNEQFF.

J is TRBJ2-1 and V is TRBV28, with 8 bases that match TRBD2. The V gene's germline CDR1 is MDHEN and CDR2 SYDVKM. The CDR3 is made up of 12 amino acids. The J segment lost 4 bases and the V segment lost 7 bases, leaving 0 bases of the junction unmatched. This CDR3 reads CASKREYNEQFF. CDR3 nucleotides: TGTGCCAGCAAGCGGGAGTACAATGAGCAGTTCTTC.

V usage is TRBV19 and J usage is TRBJ2-1; 8 nucleotides match TRBD2. Germline trimming cut 6 bases from V and 8 bases from J; bases unmatched to any gene: 12. The CDR3 runs 15 residues. Germline loops: CDR1 LNHDA, CDR2 SQIVND (reference sequence). This CDR3 is CASRPVVAGFYEQFF. Here the CDR3 DNA reads TGTGCCAGTAGGCCTGTGGTAGCGGGGTTCTATGAGCAGTTCTTC.

This sequence joins TRBV7-9 and TRBJ1-5; possibly TRBD1 for D (5 bases). V gave up 5 bases and J gave up 0 bases, with 11 bases separating them. Germline CDR1 and CDR2: SEHNR and FQNEAQ (reference sequence). The length of the CDR3 is 15 residues. The CDR3 region is CASSPRGDSNQPQHF. The CDR3 region has the DNA TGTGCCAGCAGCCCTAGGGGCGATAGCAATCAGCCCCAGCATTTT.

The sample holds a few counts of this clone. The chain combines TRBV6-5 with TRBJ1-2; TRBD1 might be the D (5 bases). The CDR3 runs to 14 residues. Germline V CDR1 and CDR2: MNHEY, SVGAGI. V lost 2 bases to trimming and J lost 4 bases, with 11 bases between them. The CDR3 DNA reads as TGTGCCAGCAGTTACCTTGGGGGGAGCTATGGCTACACCTTC. The encoded protein is CASSYLGGSYGYTF.

V usage is TRBV18 and J usage is TRBJ1-3; TRBD1 aligns across 8 bases. The CDR3 contains 13 residues. Germline values: CDR1 KGHSH, CDR2 LQKENI. The V gene end was trimmed by 4 bases and the J gene end by 8 bases; junction bases not matched to a gene: 4. The CDR3 region is CASSQDRADTIYF. The CDR3 nucleotides read TGTGCCAGCTCACAGGACAGGGCGGACACCATATATTTT. The full variable domain, its missing parts supplied by reference TRBV18 and TRBJ1-3, is NAGVMQNPRHLVRRRGQEARLRCSPMKGHSHVYWYRQLPEEGLKFMVYLQKENIIDESGMPKERFSAEFPKEGPSILRIQQVVRGDSAAYFCASSQDRADTIYFGEGSWLTVV.

This chain joins TRBV24-1 and TRBJ2-2; 7 nucleotides align to TRBD2. CDR1 KGHDR and CDR2 SFDVKD come from the germline V gene. The J segment lost 5 bases and the V segment lost 9 bases, leaving 2 bases of the junction unmatched. The CDR3 is made up of 12 amino acids. The CDR3 sequence: CATRRGTGELFF. CDR3 sequence (DNA): TGTGCCACCCGGCGGGGGACCGGGGAGCTGTTTTTT.

The chain uses TRBV21-1 and TRBJ2-7; the D segment call TRBD2 is taken from the table without a DNA check. TRBV21-1 is tagged as a pseudogene. This CDR3 has 15 residues. CDR3 sequence (DNA): TGTGCCAGCAGCAAACAAACGGGAATCACCTACGAGCAGTACTTC. Amino acids: CASSKQTGITYEQYF.

The rearrangement links TRBV3-1 (or the pseudogene TRBV3-2) to TRBJ2-6; D is ambiguous. The CDR3 covers 14 residues. The V end lost 4 bases, the J end lost 4 bases, and 8 bases lay between the germline ends. Germline V CDR1 and CDR2: LGHDT, YNNKEL (reference sequence). CDR3 residues: CASSLLSGANVLTF. The CDR3 coding sequence is TGTGCCAGCAGCCTCTTATCCGGGGCCAACGTCCTGACTTTC.

For this clone: At one boundary the junction diverges from the germline segment, which might be a read error. The rearrangement joins TRBV27 to TRBJ1-2; unclear D gene. The CDR3 spans 14 residues. From germline, CDR1 is MNHEY and CDR2 SMNVEV (reference sequence). The CDR3 bases are TGTGCCAGCAGTTATACAGTCTTTCCCTATGGCTATACCTTC. Translation: CASSYTVFPYGYTF.

This clone was found once. This rearrangement joins TRBV2 to TRBJ1-1; D is perhaps TRBD1 (6 bases). CDR3 length equals 14 residues. Trimming removed 4 bases at V and 7 bases at J, with 16 bases between. In germline, CDR1 is SNHLY, CDR2 FYNNEI. The CDR3 nucleotides are TGTGCCAGCAGTGTGGAACAGGGTAGGGTTGAAGCTTTCTTT. Translation gives CASSVEQGRVEAFF.

The chain employs TRBV6-1 and TRBJ1-2; 8 bases align to TRBD1. Germline lookup yields CDR1 MNHNS and CDR2 SASEGT. The CDR3 is made up of 15 amino acids. The junction had 4 bases not matched to a gene; V was cut back by 0 bases and J by 4 bases. The CDR3 loop is CASSEAPGGGYGYTF. The DNA of the CDR3 is TGTGCCAGCAGTGAAGCCCCAGGGGGCGGCTATGGCTACACCTTC.

This rearrangement joins TRBV30 to TRBJ2-2, with a tentative D call TRBD1 (6 bases). This CDR3 has 12 amino acids. Germline lookup yields CDR1 GTSNPN and CDR2 SVGIG (reference sequence). V gave up 5 bases and J gave up 6 bases, with 10 bases separating them. CDR3 amino acids: CAWGTRPGELFF. CDR3 bases: TGTGCCTGGGGGACAAGGCCCGGGGAGCTGTTTTTT. The complete variable domain, with remaining parts taken from reference TRBV30 and TRBJ2-2, reads SQTIHQWPATLVQPVGSPLSLECTVEGTSNPNLYWYRQAAGRGLQLLFYSVGIGQISSEVPQNLSASRPQDRQFILSSKKLLLSDSGFYLCAWGTRPGELFFGEGSRLTVL.

The chain recombines TRBV19 with TRBJ1-3; D is perhaps TRBD1 (5 bases). Germline loops: CDR1 LNHDA, CDR2 SQIVND (reference sequence). CDR3 length equals 15 residues. Trimming pared 6 bases from V and 2 bases from J, leaving 14 bases between. CDR3 nucleotides: TGTGCCAGTAGGGATCCGGGACTAACTGGAAACACCATATATTTT. As protein: CASRDPGLTGNTIYF.

The J gene is TRBJ2-7, the V gene TRBV9, with D tentatively TRBD2 (5 bases). The V end lost 0 bases, the J end lost 1 base, and 11 bases lay between the germline ends. The CDR3 covers 15 residues. Germline assignment: CDR1 SGDLS and CDR2 YYNGEE. CDR3 in amino acids: CASSVGVGESYEQYF. In DNA, the CDR3 is TGTGCCAGCAGCGTAGGGGTCGGGGAATCCTACGAGCAGTACTTC.

The CDR3 protein is CATQSPASYEQYF. The CDR3 nucleotides are TGTGCCACTCAATCACCAGCGAGCTACGAGCAGTACTTC. The gene calls are TRBV19 and TRBJ2-7, with no clear D. This CDR3 is 13 amino acids long. Germline V gene data show CDR1 as LNHDA and CDR2 as SQIVND (reference sequence). The V and J ends lost 10 bases and 3 bases respectively, with 16 bases between them.